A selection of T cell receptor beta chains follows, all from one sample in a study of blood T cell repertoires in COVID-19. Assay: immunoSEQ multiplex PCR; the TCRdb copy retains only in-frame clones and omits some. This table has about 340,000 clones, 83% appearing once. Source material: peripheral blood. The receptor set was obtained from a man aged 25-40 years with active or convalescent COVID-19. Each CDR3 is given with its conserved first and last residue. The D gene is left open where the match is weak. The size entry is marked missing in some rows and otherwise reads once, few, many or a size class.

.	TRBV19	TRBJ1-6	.	CASSIGPGHSPLHF	TGTGCCAGTAGTATCGGGCCAGGGCATTCACCCCTCCACTTT
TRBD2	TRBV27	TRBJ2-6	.	CASSSPLLAGGVGANVLTF	TGTGCCAGCAGTTCCCCCCTACTAGCGGGGGGGGTTGGGGCCAACGTCCTGACTTTC
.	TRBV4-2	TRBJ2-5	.	CASSFSSGRTLQETQYF	TGTGCCAGCAGCTTCTCATCCGGACGGACACTACAAGAGACCCAGTACTTC
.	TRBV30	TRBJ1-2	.	CAWSVAGLGYTF	TGTGCCTGGAGTGTAGCAGGGCTTGGCTACACCTTC
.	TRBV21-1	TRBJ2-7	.	CASSKETGGFYEQYF	TGTGCCAGCAGCAAAGAAACAGGGGGCTTCTACGAGCAGTACTTC
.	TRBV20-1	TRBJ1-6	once	CSARWSSPLHF	TGCAGTGCTAGGTGGAGTTCACCCCTCCACTTT
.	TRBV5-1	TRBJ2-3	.	CASSSYFTSTDTQYF	TGCGCCAGCAGCTCCTACTTTACTAGCACAGATACGCAGTATTTT
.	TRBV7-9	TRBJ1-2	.	CASSGGGRLGYGYTF	TGTGCCAGCAGCGGCGGGGGACGGCTTGGTTATGGCTACACCTTC
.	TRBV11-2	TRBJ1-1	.	CASSLDRNTEAFF	TGTGCCAGCAGCCTCGACAGGAACACTGAAGCTTTCTTT
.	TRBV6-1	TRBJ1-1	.	CASSEPPGNTEAFF	TGTGCCAGCAGTGAACCCCCGGGGAACACTGAAGCTTTCTTT
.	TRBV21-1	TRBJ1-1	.	CASSRTGGSGTEAFF	TGTGCCAGCAGCCGGACAGGGGGGTCAGGGACTGAAGCTTTCTTT
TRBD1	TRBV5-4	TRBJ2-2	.	CASSPGQGHEPNTGELFF	TGTGCCAGCAGCCCGGGACAGGGCCACGAACCCAACACCGGGGAGCTGTTTTTT
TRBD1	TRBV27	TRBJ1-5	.	CASSTGSGQPQHF	TGTGCCAGCTCGACAGGGTCGGGTCAGCCCCAGCATTTT
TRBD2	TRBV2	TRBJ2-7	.	CASSENSGGASEQYF	TGTGCCAGCAGTGAAAATAGCGGGGGGGCGTCCGAGCAGTACTTC
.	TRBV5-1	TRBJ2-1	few	CASSRKSEGLYNEQFF	TGCGCCAGCAGCCGGAAATCCGAGGGCCTATACAATGAGCAGTTCTTC
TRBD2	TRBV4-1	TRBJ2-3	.	CASSQGGGAVDTQYF	TGCGCCAGCAGCCAAGGCGGGGGGGCCGTGGATACGCAGTATTTT
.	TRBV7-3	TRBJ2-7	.	CASSLLGGANEQYF	TGTGCCAGCAGCTTATTAGGGGGAGCCAACGAGCAGTACTTC
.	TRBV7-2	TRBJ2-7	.	CASSLARSYEQYF	TGTGCCAGCAGCCTGGCTAGGTCCTACGAGCAGTACTTC
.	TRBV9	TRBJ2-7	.	CASSPRRQPAYEQYF	TGTGCCAGCAGCCCCAGGAGACAGCCAGCCTACGAGCAGTACTTC
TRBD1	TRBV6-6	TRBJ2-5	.	CASRATSGTGLETQYF	TGTGCCAGCAGGGCAACCTCCGGGACAGGGTTAGAGACCCAGTACTTC
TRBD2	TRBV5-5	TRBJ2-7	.	CASRRSGTTLDHEQYF	TGTGCCAGCAGACGTTCCGGGACTACCCTTGACCACGAGCAGTACTTC
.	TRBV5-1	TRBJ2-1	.	CASRTADEQFF	TGCGCCAGCCGCACGGCGGATGAGCAGTTCTTC